This passage covers 22 T cell receptor beta chains from one sample sequenced in a study of shared clonotypes between healthy human individuals. The data were produced by immunoSEQ multiplex PCR, yet TCRdb's version contains in-frame clones alone and is incomplete. The repertoire holds 2 million to 2.5 million clones, with around 95% as singletons. Input material: naive CD4+ T cells sorted from blood. Subset noted: CD45RA+ positively selected. Receptor source: a man younger than 35 in good health.

V gene TRBV7-8 combines with J gene TRBJ2-5; D is undetermined. The germline gives CDR1 SGHVS, CDR2 FQNEAQ. V lost 1 base to trimming and J lost 3 bases, with 21 bases between them. The length of the CDR3 is 18 residues. This chain's CDR3 is CASSLVRRRFTKEETQYF. The CDR3 DNA reads as TGTGCCAGCAGCTTAGTTCGGCGACGATTCACGAAGGAAGAGACCCAGTACTTC.

V is TRBV30 and J is TRBJ1-5; D might be TRBD1 (5 bases). Between the trimmed V and J ends, which lost 3 bases and 3 bases, there was a span of 18 bases. CDR3 length: 16 amino acids. The germline CDR1 and CDR2 sequences are GTSNPN and SVGIG (reference sequence). Here the CDR3 reads CAWSPWGTSPNQPQHF. CDR3 sequence (DNA): TGTGCCTGGAGCCCCTGGGGGACTTCCCCCAATCAGCCCCAGCATTTT. The full variable domain, with the rest looked up from reference TRBV30 and TRBJ1-5, is SQTIHQWPATLVQPVGSPLSLECTVEGTSNPNLYWYRQAAGRGLQLLFYSVGIGQISSEVPQNLSASRPQDRQFILSSKKLLLSDSGFYLCAWSPWGTSPNQPQHFGDGTRLSIL.

In regard to this clone: Different DNA sequences within this sample yield the same CDR3. This chain links TRBV6-1 with TRBJ1-5, with unresolved D. The germline V gene has CDR1 MNHNS and CDR2 SASEGT. The ends were cut back, 7 bases at V and 4 bases at J, with 11 bases in the middle. The CDR3 has 13 residues. The chain's CDR3 is CASIGQLNQPQHF. CDR3 sequence (DNA): TGTGCCAGCATAGGTCAGTTAAATCAGCCCCAGCATTTT.

The chain joins TRBV12-5 to TRBJ2-1; the D is unclear. Germline values: CDR1 LGHNT, CDR2 FRNRAP. V lost 3 bases and J lost 14, with 17 bases in between. The CDR3 contains 13 residues. The CDR3 DNA sequence: TGTGCTAGTGGTTTTCTTGCAAACCGTGGGGAGTTCTTC. The encoded protein is CASGFLANRGEFF.

The CDR3 loop reads CASSELFAGGEEQYF. CDR3 bases: TGTGCCAGCAGTGAACTGTTTGCGGGAGGGGAAGAGCAGTACTTC. This chain joins TRBV6-1 and TRBJ2-7; TRBD2 agrees at 9 bases. The CDR3 runs to 15 residues. CDR1 is MNHNS and CDR2 is SASEGT in the germline V gene. V was clipped by 2 bases and J by 7 bases; unmatched bases: 9.

The rearrangement joins TRBV20-1 to TRBJ1-2; the D is unclear. Germline V gene lookup returns CDR1 DFQATT and CDR2 SNEGSKA (reference sequence). The CDR3 runs to 11 residues. Trimming cost V 2 bases and J 8 bases, with 9 bases left between them. CDR3 region: CSARSPWGYTF. CDR3 nucleotides: TGCAGTGCTAGATCCCCCTGGGGCTACACCTTC.

V and J are TRBV10-2 and TRBJ1-6; the D is unclear. This CDR3 comprises 13 residues. Germline V gene sequence: CDR1 WSHSY, CDR2 SAAADI. V lost 10 bases and J 9 bases, leaving 16 bases between the germline ends. The CDR3 DNA reads TGCGCCACCACCGACCATTTAGCTTCACCCCTCCACTTT. Translation gives CATTDHLASPLHF.

The J gene is TRBJ1-4, the V gene TRBV4-1; 7 nucleotides align to TRBD1. The CDR3 is made up of 16 amino acids. CDR1 and CDR2 from the germline V gene are MGHRA and YSYEKL. Trimming at V came to 6 bases and at J to 2 bases, leaving 9 bases not matched to a gene. The CDR3, as DNA: TGCGCCAGCAGTCGGACAGGCCCCGCGACTAATGAAAAACTGTTTTTT. The encoded protein is CASSRTGPATNEKLFF.

V is TRBV6-6 and J is TRBJ1-2; D may be TRBD1 (6 bases). Trimming pared 6 bases from V and 4 bases from J, leaving 9 bases between. Germline CDR1 is MNHNY and CDR2 is SVGAGI (reference sequence). The CDR3 length is 12 residues. Here the CDR3 DNA reads TGTGCCAGCAGGGCAGGGGCCTATGGCTACACCTTC. Amino acids: CASRAGAYGYTF.

The chain uses TRBV25-1 and TRBJ1-2, with no clear D. The V end lost 4 bases, the J end lost 2 bases, and 5 bases lay between the germline ends. There are 12 residues in the CDR3. CDR1 is MGHDK, CDR2 SYGVNS, per germline. The CDR3 loop is CASSVQNYGYTF. DNA for the CDR3: TGTGCCAGCAGTGTACAAAACTATGGCTACACCTTC.

The chain carries TRBV2 and TRBJ2-5, with unresolved D. Germline-derived CDR1 and CDR2 are SNHLY and FYNNEI. This CDR3 spans 13 amino acids. V gave up 4 bases and J gave up 5 bases, with 11 bases separating them. The CDR3: CASSGVLAETQYF. CDR3 DNA sequence: TGTGCCAGCAGTGGTGTCCTTGCGGAGACCCAGTACTTC.

The rearrangement links TRBV7-2 to TRBJ2-1, with a tentative D call TRBD1 (7 bases). CDR1 is SGHTA and CDR2 is FQGNSA in the germline V gene. Trimming cost V 0 bases and J 4 bases, with 16 bases left between them. This CDR3 is built from 17 residues. The CDR3 DNA is TGTGCCAGCAGCTTAGCAGTCTCAGGGGGGAGTTACAATGAGCAGTTCTTC. This sequence encodes CASSLAVSGGSYNEQFF.

This chain connects TRBV7-3 to TRBJ2-3, with TRBD2 as a possible D gene (7 bases). V was shortened by 5 bases and J by 1 base, with 16 bases between the two germline ends. This CDR3 is 16 amino acids long. Germline V lookup: CDR1 SGHTA, CDR2 FQGTGA. CDR3 DNA sequence: TGTGCCAGCAGCCCTAGGGGGGGCGCAGGCACAGATACGCAGTATTTT. This sequence encodes CASSPRGGAGTDTQYF.

CDR3 amino acids: CASSYGGRETQYF. The CDR3 DNA follows: TGTGCCAGCAGCTATGGGGGGCGCGAGACCCAGTACTTC. The gene calls are TRBV7-3 and TRBJ2-5, with D possibly being TRBD1 or TRBD2 (6 bases each). The CDR3 consists of 13 residues. The V end lost 4 bases, the J end lost 5 bases, and 11 bases lay between the germline ends. The germline V gene has CDR1 SGHTA and CDR2 FQGTGA.

The chain carries TRBV5-1 and TRBJ2-5; a possible D gene is TRBD2 (5 bases). Deletions cut 0 bases from V and 3 bases from J, with 12 bases between. The germline gives CDR1 SGHRS, CDR2 YFSETQ. The CDR3 spans 15 residues. DNA of the CDR3: TGCGCCAGCAGCTTGGTTACCGGAGGTGAAGAGACCCAGTACTTC. Amino acid sequence: CASSLVTGGEETQYF.

This clone was seen a handful of times. CDR3 nucleotides: TGTGCCTGGAGTGTACAGCCCCATGGAAACACCATATATTTT. Translation: CAWSVQPHGNTIYF. This rearrangement joins TRBV30 to TRBJ1-3; the D is unclear. This CDR3 spans 14 amino acids. Trimming pared 0 bases from V and 3 bases from J, leaving 9 bases between. From germline, CDR1 is GTSNPN and CDR2 SVGIG (reference sequence). Together with reference TRBV30 and TRBJ1-3, the CDR3 gives the full variable domain: SQTIHQWPATLVQPVGSPLSLECTVEGTSNPNLYWYRQAAGRGLQLLFYSVGIGQISSEVPQNLSASRPQDRQFILSSKKLLLSDSGFYLCAWSVQPHGNTIYFGEGSWLTVV.

With respect to this clone: The identical CDR3 is also encoded by other nucleotide sequences in the sample. The V call is TRBV10-3, the J call TRBJ2-1; D is undetermined. V was trimmed by 3 bases and J by 2 bases, leaving 8 bases between them. Germline V gene data show CDR1 as ENHRY and CDR2 as SYGVKD. CDR3 size: 14 residues. The CDR3 loop reads CAISDGQAYNEQFF. As DNA, the CDR3 is TGTGCCATCAGTGATGGTCAGGCCTACAATGAGCAGTTCTTC.

J is TRBJ2-3 and V is TRBV11-3; TRBD1 might be the D (5 bases). Germline CDR1 reads SGHNT; CDR2 reads YENEEA. This CDR3 region has 16 residues. With 2 bases removed from V and 0 bases from J, the gap between germline ends came to 12 bases. The DNA of the CDR3 is TGTGCCAGCAGCTTACAGGGAAAGGCTAGCACAGATACGCAGTATTTT. As protein: CASSLQGKASTDTQYF.

V is TRBV18 and J is TRBJ1-6; tentatively, D is TRBD1 (6 bases). The ends were cut back, 4 bases at V and 7 bases at J, with 14 bases in the middle. The V gene's germline CDR1 is KGHSH and CDR2 LQKENI. This CDR3 contains 15 residues. CDR3 in amino acids: CASSRFSGENSPLHF. DNA of the CDR3: TGTGCCAGCTCACGGTTTTCAGGGGAAAATTCACCCCTCCACTTT.

The chain has TRBV5-1 and TRBJ2-7; the D is unclear. Germline-derived CDR1 and CDR2 are SGHRS and YFSETQ. V lost 0 bases and J lost 0, with 13 bases in between. The CDR3 has 16 amino acids. DNA for the CDR3: TGCGCCAGCAGCTTGGTGGGCCCGTACAGCTCCTACGAGCAGTACTTC. Protein: CASSLVGPYSSYEQYF. Variable domain in full (rest from reference TRBV5-1 and TRBJ2-7): KAGVTQTPRYLIKTRGQQVTLSCSPISGHRSVSWYQQTPGQGLQFLFEYFSETQRNKGNFPGRFSGRQFSNSRSEMNVSTLELGDSALYLCASSLVGPYSSYEQYFGPGTRLTVT.

This rearrangement joins TRBV12-5 to TRBJ2-7; the D is unclear. There are 11 residues in the CDR3. V was trimmed by 2 bases and J by 6 bases, leaving 5 bases between them. Germline CDR1 LGHNT, CDR2 FRNRAP. The CDR3, as DNA: TGTGCTAGTGGTTTGTATGGCGAGCAGTACTTC. Amino acids: CASGLYGEQYF.

The chain has TRBV7-2 and TRBJ1-5, with 10 bases fitting TRBD1. The length of the CDR3 is 15 residues. CDR1 SGHTA and CDR2 FQGNSA come from the germline V gene. The trim removed 7 bases at V and 1 base at J, leaving 4 bases unmatched. CDR3 coding DNA: TGTGCCAGCACCAAGGGACAGGGGAGCAATCAGCCCCAGCATTTT. Translating gives CASTKGQGSNQPQHF.